The rows below give T cell receptor beta chains drawn from one sample of a study of cytomegalovirus exposure and HLA in healthy donors. Sequencing used immunoSEQ multiplex PCR; TCRdb keeps in-frame clones, though not all of them. This table has roughly 230,000 clones, approximately 85% appearing once. Sequencing was carried out using PBMCs. These receptors all stem from a girl aged 2 to 10 in good health and CMV-seronegative. Each CDR3 is given with its conserved first and last residue. Fields, in order: V gene, D gene, J gene, clone size, CDR3 length, CDR3 DNA, CDR3 protein. D genes are given only for firm matches. Clone size is given for some rows only: seen once, a few or many times, or a class if the clone is expanded.

TRBV5-1	TRBD2	TRBJ2-5	.	19	TGCGCCAGCAGCTTGGAGGGCCCTAGCGGGAGGGCCGGGCAAGAGACCCAGTACTTC	CASSLEGPSGRAGQETQYF
TRBV20-1	.	TRBJ1-5	once	11	TGCAGTGCTCGGGGCAATCAGCCCCAGCATTTT	CSARGNQPQHF
TRBV18	.	TRBJ1-1	few	14	TGTGCCAGCTCACAGACAGAATTGAACACTGAAGCTTTCTTT	CASSQTELNTEAFF
TRBV29-1	.	TRBJ2-7	.	11	TGCAGTGCAGGGGATAGCTACGAGCAGTACTTC	CSAGDSYEQYF
TRBV5-4	.	TRBJ1-1	.	14	TGTGCCAGCAGCCGATCGAGTGAAAACACTGAAGCTTTCTTT	CASSRSSENTEAFF
TRBV5-4	.	TRBJ2-3	once	14	TGTGCCAGCAGCTTCGGCATACTAGCAGATACGCAGTATTTT	CASSFGILADTQYF
TRBV15	.	TRBJ1-6	.	16	TGTGCCACCAGCAGAGATCGTATGGGGAGGTGGTCACCCCTCCACTTT	CATSRDRMGRWSPLHF
TRBV19	TRBD2	TRBJ2-7	.	14	TGTGCCAGTAGCGCCCTAGCGGGAGGATACGAGCAGTACTTC	CASSALAGGYEQYF
TRBV6-1	.	TRBJ2-5	.	14	TGTGCCAGCAGTGAAGACAGGGTAAAAGAGACCCAGTACTTC	CASSEDRVKETQYF
TRBV6-1	.	TRBJ2-7	.	13	TGTGCCGCGGCTTTGGCGAGTGCCTACGAGCAGTACTTC	CAAALASAYEQYF
TRBV20-1	.	TRBJ2-1	.	11	TGCAGTGCGGCCAGGGACAATGAGCAGTTCTTC	CSAARDNEQFF
TRBV11-2	.	TRBJ2-7	.	15	TGTGCCAGCAGCCCAGGCAGGGTGGAAAGCCACGAGCAGTACTTC	CASSPGRVESHEQYF
TRBV11-2	TRBD2	TRBJ2-7	.	15	TGTGCCAGCAGCTTAGTCTCTGGGAGGGCCTACGAGCAGTACTTC	CASSLVSGRAYEQYF
TRBV2	TRBD1	TRBJ2-1	.	13	TGTGCCAAAACAGGGGGCGGGTACAATGAGCAGTTCTTC	CAKTGGGYNEQFF
TRBV5-1	TRBD1	TRBJ1-2	.	15	TGCGCCAGCAGCTTGGGACAGGGAAACAATTATGGCTACACCTTC	CASSLGQGNNYGYTF
TRBV5-1	.	TRBJ2-6	.	19	TGCGCCAGCAGCCTATTGCCCGGACAGCTCTTCTCTGGGGCCAACGTCCTGACTTTC	CASSLLPGQLFSGANVLTF
TRBV19	TRBD1	TRBJ1-5	.	15	TGTGCCAGTAGTGGACAGGGAGGAGGCAATCAGCCCCAGCATTTT	CASSGQGGGNQPQHF
TRBV19	TRBD1	TRBJ1-4	.	15	TGTGCCAGTAGTCAGCGACAGGGAGCTAATGAAAAACTGTTTTTT	CASSQRQGANEKLFF
TRBV25-1	TRBD1	TRBJ1-1	few	16	TGTGCCAGCAGTGAATTGGGAGACAGGGGGAACACTGAAGCTTTCTTT	CASSELGDRGNTEAFF
TRBV15	.	TRBJ1-1	once	14	TGTGCCACCAACCTAGGACAAGGGCGCACTGAAGCTTTCTTT	CATNLGQGRTEAFF
TRBV4-1	TRBD2	TRBJ2-5	.	16	TGCGCCAGCAGCCAAGGGGTAGCGGGGAGGGCGGAGACCCAGTACTTC	CASSQGVAGRAETQYF
TRBV5-1	.	TRBJ2-7	.	14	TGCGCCAGCAGTCGGGATAACCCCTTTGGTGAGCAGTACTTC	CASSRDNPFGEQYF
TRBV7-9	.	TRBJ2-4	.	14	TGTGCCAGCAGCGGGCCGGGACAAGTAAACATTCAGTACTTC	CASSGPGQVNIQYF
TRBV4-1	TRBD1	TRBJ1-1	.	13	TGCGCCACCAGACAGGGGATGAACACTGAAGCTTTCTTT	CATRQGMNTEAFF
TRBV29-1	TRBD1	TRBJ2-7	.	12	TGCAGCGTTTTGACAGGGGGCCACGAGCAGTACTTC	CSVLTGGHEQYF
TRBV4-1	.	TRBJ1-3	.	14	TGCGCCAGCAGCCAAGTTGAGGGGAGGGACACCATATATTTT	CASSQVEGRDTIYF
TRBV10-3	TRBD2	TRBJ2-5	.	15	TGTGCCATCAGGGGACTAGCGGGGGTGGAAGAGACCCAGTACTTC	CAIRGLAGVEETQYF
TRBV7-2	.	TRBJ1-5	.	13	TGTGCCAGCAGCCCGTACCTGGTAGAGCCCCAGCATTTT	CASSPYLVEPQHF
TRBV5-6	.	TRBJ2-7	.	14	TGTGCCAGCAGCTTGGGAGGGAAAAGCTACGAGCAGTACTTC	CASSLGGKSYEQYF
TRBV12-5	TRBD1	TRBJ2-7	.	16	TGTGCTAGTGGTTTGGCTTTCCGGGACAGGGGCTACGAGCAGTACTTC	CASGLAFRDRGYEQYF
TRBV7-9	TRBD2	TRBJ2-1	.	18	TGTGCCAGCAGGCCCATAGGGACTATGGGCCCACCTTACAATGAGCAGTTCTTC	CASRPIGTMGPPYNEQFF
TRBV6-1	.	TRBJ1-4	.	14	TGTGCCAGCAGTGAAGTGGGGCAGGGGGAAAAACTGTTTTTT	CASSEVGQGEKLFF
TRBV29-1	.	TRBJ2-1	.	13	TGCAGCGTCCCCGGGCCCCCAGGGAATGAGCAGTTCTTC	CSVPGPPGNEQFF
TRBV5-1	TRBD1	TRBJ1-6	.	15	TGCGCCAGCAGCTCGGCGGGACAGGGGAATTCACCCCTCCACTTT	CASSSAGQGNSPLHF
TRBV7-9	TRBD2	TRBJ2-3	once	16	TGTGCCAGCAGCTTGGGACTAGCGGGAGTCACAGATACGCAGTATTTT	CASSLGLAGVTDTQYF
TRBV7-3	.	TRBJ2-3	.	15	TGTGCCAGCAGCTTAACGGGGGGATTCACAGATACGCAGTATTTT	CASSLTGGFTDTQYF
TRBV30	TRBD2	TRBJ2-7	once	15	TGTGCCTGGAGTGTATTCGGGAGGGCCCTCTACGAGCAGTACTTC	CAWSVFGRALYEQYF
TRBV30	.	TRBJ2-1	.	15	TGTGCCTGGAGTTCACAGGGGGGGGCCTACAATGAGCAGTTCTTC	CAWSSQGGAYNEQFF
TRBV19	.	TRBJ1-1	.	13	TGTGCCAGTAGTATAACGAGAGGGACTGAAGCTTTCTTT	CASSITRGTEAFF
TRBV5-6	.	TRBJ1-4	.	15	TGTGCCAGCAGCCGGAGCGGGGGGCGATATGAAAAACTGTTTTTT	CASSRSGGRYEKLFF
TRBV7-6	.	TRBJ2-5	.	14	TGTGCCAGCAGCTTAGGTATTAGCCAAGAGACCCAGTACTTC	CASSLGISQETQYF
TRBV6-5	.	TRBJ1-5	once	13	TGTGCCAGCAGTCGGTCGCGGGATCAGCCCCAGCATTTT	CASSRSRDQPQHF
TRBV7-8	.	TRBJ2-2	.	15	TGTGCCAGCAGCCCCTGGACTGGATCCACCGGGGAGCTGTTTTTT	CASSPWTGSTGELFF
TRBV7-2	TRBD2	TRBJ2-3	.	15	TGTGCCAGCAGCTTAGCAAGCGGGAGAGTGGATACGCAGTATTTT	CASSLASGRVDTQYF
TRBV5-1	TRBD2	TRBJ2-5	few	15	TGCGCCAGCAGCTACACAAGCGGGGGGGCAGGGACCCAGTACTTC	CASSYTSGGAGTQYF
TRBV6-5	.	TRBJ2-7	.	13	TGTGCCAGCACCCGGCGGGACGGCTACGAGCAGTACTTC	CASTRRDGYEQYF
TRBV9	.	TRBJ2-1	.	15	TGTGCCAGCAGCGGAAAGGACAGCTCCTACAATGAGCAGTTCTTC	CASSGKDSSYNEQFF
TRBV7-7	TRBD2	TRBJ2-1	few	18	TGTGCCAGCAGCCCGCAGACTAGCGGGAGGGTCCTAGACAATGAGCAGTTCTTC	CASSPQTSGRVLDNEQFF
TRBV7-9	.	TRBJ2-7	.	16	TGTTCCAGCAGCTTATGGACCAATACGGGGAGGTACGAGCAGTACTTC	CSSSLWTNTGRYEQYF
TRBV7-2	TRBD2	TRBJ2-7	.	14	TGTGCCAGCAGCCCGAAGTCCCTAGCGGGCAAGCAGTACTTC	CASSPKSLAGKQYF
TRBV7-9	.	TRBJ2-7	.	16	TGTGCCAGCAGCTTAGTAGTAGCTCTTATTCCCTCCGAGCAGTACTTC	CASSLVVALIPSEQYF
TRBV5-6	.	TRBJ2-7	.	18	TGTGCCAGCAGCTTGGGCCCGCCGGGCGGAGGGGGGGTCTACGAGCAGTACTTC	CASSLGPPGGGGVYEQYF
TRBV9	TRBD1	TRBJ1-1	.	15	TGTGCCAGCAGCACCGGCGGGACAGGGGATACTGAAGCTTTCTTT	CASSTGGTGDTEAFF
TRBV5-1	TRBD1	TRBJ1-5	.	15	TGCGCCAGCAGCAGAACAGGGGTGGGCAATCAGCCCCAGCATTTT	CASSRTGVGNQPQHF